The 30 T cell receptor beta chains in this list originate from one sample, sequenced in a study of T cell repertoires in cytomegalovirus infection. Via MiXCR, TCRdb re-called the reads, giving one row per CDR3 protein. The sample contains more than 150,000 distinct CDR3 sequences, roughly 20% of which appear only once. Sequencing was carried out using PBMCs. These receptors all stem from a human donor in good health (CMV status not recorded). Some clones in this sample may be carry-over from other donors' samples.

V usage is TRBV6-5 and J usage is TRBJ2-3; D is undetermined. Trimming took 0 bases from V and 2 from J, leaving 3 bases between them. The CDR3 runs 13 residues. CDR1 MNHEY and CDR2 SVGAGI come from the germline V gene. As DNA, the CDR3 is TGTGCCAGCAGTTACTCGACCACAGATACGCAGTATTTT. It is translated as CASSYSTTDTQYF.

For this clonotype: A read error may explain this, as a much larger clone is one base away. The chain carries TRBV7-2 and TRBJ1-4, with 7 bases identical to TRBD1. This CDR3 is built from 15 residues. Germline loops: CDR1 SGHTA, CDR2 FQGNSA. Trimming removed 5 bases from V and 2 bases from J; junction bases left unmatched: 5. The CDR3 DNA follows: TGTGCCAGCAGCCAAGACAGGGCCACTAATGAAAAACTGTTTTTT. Encoded protein: CASSQDRATNEKLFF.

This clonotype has ten or more counts. This sequence joins TRBV7-9 and TRBJ2-1; 11 bases fit TRBD2. This CDR3 has 16 residues. The J segment lost 3 bases and the V segment lost 5 bases, leaving 6 bases of the junction unmatched. CDR1 and CDR2 from the germline V gene are SEHNR and FQNEAQ (reference sequence). The CDR3 DNA sequence: TGTGCCAGCAGCAGACCGGGACTAGCGGACTACAATGAGCAGTTCTTC. Translation: CASSRPGLADYNEQFF.

This clonotype has only a few counts. The rearrangement uses TRBV27 and TRBJ1-2; D is undetermined. Germline V CDR1 and CDR2: MNHEY, SMNVEV (reference sequence). V lost 8 bases and J 5 bases, leaving 21 bases between the germline ends. This CDR3 region has 15 residues. The CDR3 DNA is TGTGCCAGCTCACCCAGGAATGGGGTGGGGTATGGCTACACCTTC. This translates into CASSPRNGVGYGYTF.

This clonotype was observed a few times. This rearrangement joins TRBV28 to TRBJ1-1; D unresolved. The CDR3 spans 14 residues. CDR1 is MDHEN and CDR2 is SYDVKM in the germline V gene. V was clipped by 5 bases and J by 4 bases, with 14 bases between them. This chain's CDR3 is CASSTGRPGTEAFF. Written as DNA, the CDR3 is TGTGCCAGCAGTACGGGTCGACCGGGCACTGAAGCTTTCTTT.

This clonotype came up a few times. V is TRBV4-2 and J is TRBJ2-6; 9 bases fit TRBD1. The V segment lost 1 base and the J segment 0 bases; nucleotides outside the gene matches: 7. The CDR3 consists of 19 residues. CDR1 is LGHNA and CDR2 is YNFKEQ in the germline V gene. The CDR3, as DNA: TGTGCCAGCAGCCAAGTCCCGCGGGACAGGGTCTCTGGGGCCAACGTCCTGACTTTC. Translation: CASSQVPRDRVSGANVLTF.

Points on this clonotype: Just one base apart from a much larger clone, this may be a read error. The chain recombines TRBV6-6 with TRBJ1-5; D is ambiguous. The CDR3 runs to 13 residues. Germline V gene sequence: CDR1 MNHNY, CDR2 SVGAGI (reference sequence). The CDR3 reads CVCSPGSRGPQHF. CDR3 coding DNA: TGTGTCTGCTCCCCCGGCAGCCGTGGGCCCCAGCATTTT.

This clonotype was counted many times. The V gene is TRBV19, the J gene TRBJ2-6; 9 nucleotides align to TRBD1. The CDR3 runs 16 residues. Looked up from germline, CDR1 is LNHDA and CDR2 is SQIVND (reference sequence). With 6 bases clipped from V and 0 bases from J, the junction kept 3 bases outside the gene matches. This chain's CDR3 is CASRGTGLSGANVLTF. The CDR3 nucleotides read TGTGCCAGTAGAGGGACAGGGCTCTCTGGGGCCAACGTCCTGACTTTC. The entire variable domain, with the rest obtained from reference TRBV19 and TRBJ2-6, is as follows: DGGITQSPKYLFRKEGQNVTLSCEQNLNHDAMYWYRQDPGQGLRLIYYSQIVNDFQKGDIAEGYSVSREKKESFPLTVTSAQKNPTAFYLCASRGTGLSGANVLTFGAGSRLTVL.

The sample holds one count of this clonotype. The junction does not match germline at one end; this may be a read error. The chain has TRBV7-2 and TRBJ1-5, with a tentative D call TRBD1 (5 bases). Germline assignment: CDR1 SGHTA and CDR2 FQGNSA. The CDR3 loop spans 13 amino acids. The CDR3: CASSLRGNQHQHF. DNA of the CDR3: TGTGCCAGCAGCTTAAGGGGTAATCAGCACCAGCATTTC.

The J gene is TRBJ2-7, the V gene TRBV2; TRBD2 agrees at 9 bases. Germline V CDR1 and CDR2: SNHLY, FYNNEI. The CDR3 has 13 amino acids. Trimming cost V 0 bases and J 12 bases; bases outside gene matches: 6. The CDR3 nucleotides read TGTGCCAGCAGTGAAGCGATCTTGGGACTAGCGTACTTC. Its translation is CASSEAILGLAYF.

The V call is TRBV7-6, the J call TRBJ2-1; 7 nucleotides match TRBD1. Losses at the gene ends were 5 bases for V and 7 bases for J; bases not matched to a gene: 2. Germline V lookup: CDR1 SGHVS, CDR2 FNYEAQ. The CDR3 contains 12 residues. Here the CDR3 reads CASSDRENEQFF. The CDR3 region has the DNA TGTGCCAGCAGCGACAGGGAAAATGAGCAGTTCTTC.

This clonotype was picked up many times. The V gene is TRBV7-2, the J gene TRBJ2-3, with D uncertain. The CDR3 runs to 16 residues. V was clipped by 5 bases and J by 5 bases, with 20 bases between them. Germline-derived CDR1 and CDR2 are SGHTA and FQGNSA. The CDR3 coding sequence is TGTGCCAGCAGCCACAAATTAAGTTCCCCTCAAGATACGCAGTATTTT. Translation: CASSHKLSSPQDTQYF.

The CDR3 region is CASSYSGAGGYTF. CDR3 nucleotide sequence: TGTGCCAGCAGTTACTCAGGGGCCGGTGGCTACACCTTC. This chain connects TRBV6-5 to TRBJ1-2, with D possibly TRBD1 on 5 matching bases. The V end was cut by 0 bases, the J end by 7 bases, with 9 bases between. CDR1 is MNHEY and CDR2 is SVGAGI in the germline V gene. The CDR3 sequence is 13 residues long.

The rearrangement joins TRBV15 to TRBJ2-1; D remains ambiguous. The germline V and J ends were trimmed by 5 bases and 7 bases, with 18 bases remaining between them. CDR3 length: 15 amino acids. Germline V gene data show CDR1 as LNHNV and CDR2 as YYDKDF (reference sequence). CDR3: CATSVTSEPLNEQFF. CDR3 DNA: TGTGCCACCAGCGTTACGTCCGAACCCCTGAATGAGCAGTTCTTC.

The V call is TRBV7-2, the J call TRBJ1-1; possible D gene TRBD1, 5 bases. Germline assignment: CDR1 SGHTA and CDR2 FQGNSA. The CDR3 runs 13 residues. V dropped 7 bases and J dropped 4 bases, with 13 bases sitting between them. CDR3 bases: TGTGCCAGCACATCAGGGTACGTCACTGAAGCTTTCTTT. It is translated as CASTSGYVTEAFF.

This clonotype was detected many times. V usage is TRBV7-9 and J usage is TRBJ2-2; D might be TRBD1 (5 bases). The length of the CDR3 is 13 residues. The V gene's germline CDR1 is SEHNR and CDR2 FQNEAQ (reference sequence). V was cut by 6 bases and J by 4 bases, with 9 bases left in between. CDR3 bases: TGTGCCAGCAGACCTAGGGGCACCGGGGAGCTGTTTTTT. The encoded protein is CASRPRGTGELFF.

The table lists this clonotype with many counts. This rearrangement joins TRBV7-2 to TRBJ1-6; 8 bases are shared with TRBD1. The CDR3 spans 15 residues. Germline-derived CDR1 and CDR2 are SGHTA and FQGNSA. Trimming removed 1 base from V and 10 bases from J; junction bases left unmatched: 6. CDR3 nucleotides: TGTGCCAGCAGCTTAGTAACAGGGGGTGGATCACCCCTCCACTTT. This gives the protein CASSLVTGGGSPLHF.

This clonotype was observed many times. V and J are TRBV7-8 and TRBJ2-3, with D tentatively TRBD1 (6 bases). CDR3 size: 14 residues. CDR1 and CDR2 (germline): SGHVS, FQNEAQ. The germline V and J ends were trimmed by 5 bases and 2 bases, with 11 bases remaining between them. The CDR3 region has the DNA TGTGCCAGCAGCGAAACAGGGCCCACAGATACGCAGTATTTT. Amino acids: CASSETGPTDTQYF.

Ten or more counts support this clonotype. The rearrangement links TRBV7-2 to TRBJ2-5; D is perhaps TRBD1 (6 bases). CDR1 and CDR2 (germline): SGHTA, FQGNSA. The CDR3 contains 15 residues. Trimming pared 5 bases from V and 2 bases from J, leaving 15 bases between. The CDR3 region has the DNA TGTGCCAGCAGCCGCCTCACAGGGCTACAAGAGACCCAGTACTTC. Its translation: CASSRLTGLQETQYF.

As for this clonotype: Mismatch with germline at one junction end may stem from a read error. J is TRBJ2-2 and V is TRBV7-2, with 7 bases aligning to TRBD1. Per germline, CDR1 SGHTA and CDR2 FQGNSA. The CDR3 contains 14 residues. CDR3 in amino acids: CASSRSTGTGVLFF. The CDR3 coding sequence is TGTGCCAGCAGCCGATCGACAGGGACCGGGGTGCTGTTTTTT.

The sample holds a few counts of this clonotype. The chain uses TRBV7-6 and TRBJ2-5, with 10 bases identical to TRBD2. The CDR3 spans 16 residues. Trimming took 0 bases from V and 3 from J; bases not matched to a gene: 4. The germline V gene has CDR1 SGHVS and CDR2 FNYEAQ. CDR3 in DNA: TGTGCCAGCAGCTTAGCCGCAGGACTAGCGGAAGAGACCCAGTACTTC. Residues: CASSLAAGLAEETQYF.

This clonotype was seen only a few times. V usage is TRBV20-1 and J usage is TRBJ2-4, with TRBD1 matching over 9 bases. CDR1 and CDR2 (germline): DFQATT, SNEGSKA (reference sequence). The junction had 5 bases not matched to a gene; V was cut back by 6 bases and J by 8 bases. The CDR3 is 12 amino acids. CDR3 sequence reads: CSATGTGYIQYF. The CDR3 bases are TGCAGTGCAACCGGGACAGGGTACATTCAGTACTTC.

This clonotype was recorded at least ten times. The rearrangement uses TRBV7-8 and TRBJ2-7; 7 bases are shared with TRBD2. In germline, CDR1 is SGHVS, CDR2 FQNEAQ. This CDR3 is built from 14 residues. V lost 4 bases and J lost 6; bases outside the gene matches: 9. CDR3 in DNA: TGTGCCAGCAGCTCCCCCGGGGACTACTTCGAGCAGTACTTC. It translates to CASSSPGDYFEQYF.

The gene calls are TRBV20-1 and TRBJ1-1; TRBD1 matches 7 bases. The CDR3 consists of 13 residues. Germline V gives CDR1 DFQATT, CDR2 SNEGSKA (reference sequence). V shed 1 base and J 5 bases; nucleotides not matched to a gene: 4. The CDR3 nucleotides are TGCAGTGCTAGAGGGACAGGTAGAACTGAAGCTTTCTTT. As protein: CSARGTGRTEAFF.

This clonotype was seen repeatedly, ten times or more. The chain uses TRBV7-8 and TRBJ2-3; 8 nucleotides align to TRBD1. Per germline, CDR1 SGHVS and CDR2 FQNEAQ. Trimming cost V 2 bases and J 6 bases; bases outside gene matches: 10. The CDR3 contains 16 residues. The CDR3 spells CASSLILGQGSDTQYF. In DNA form, the CDR3 reads TGTGCCAGCAGCTTAATTTTAGGACAGGGATCGGATACGCAGTATTTT.

In its sample, this clonotype was seen a few times. The V call is TRBV5-4, the J call TRBJ2-1; 8 nucleotides line up with TRBD2. CDR3 length equals 15 residues. V lost 0 bases to trimming and J lost 5 bases; unmatched junction nucleotides: 4. Per the germline V gene, CDR1 is SGHNT and CDR2 is YYREEE (reference sequence). CDR3 nucleotides: TGTGCCAGCAGCTTGGGAGGTAGCGGGGACAATGAGCAGTTCTTC. Protein sequence: CASSLGGSGDNEQFF.

The chain couples TRBV6-2 or TRBV6-3 to TRBJ1-1; no definite D call. V was trimmed by 0 bases and J by 1 base, leaving 9 bases between them. Germline V gives CDR1 MNHEY, CDR2 SVGEGT. The CDR3 extends over 15 amino acids. CDR3 loop: CASSYSGGRNTEAFF. Here the CDR3 DNA reads TGTGCCAGCAGTTACTCAGGCGGCAGGAACACTGAAGCTTTCTTT.

This clonotype appeared a few times. The genes are TRBV11-1 and TRBJ1-1; D unresolved. V was pared by 1 base and J by 5 bases, with 8 bases between. Germline CDR1 reads SGHAT; CDR2 reads FQDESV (reference sequence). The CDR3 extends over 13 amino acids. The CDR3: CASSLEGWTEAFF. CDR3 coding DNA: TGTGCCAGCAGCTTAGAGGGTTGGACTGAAGCTTTCTTT.

V usage is TRBV25-1 and J usage is TRBJ2-7, with D hard to call. The CDR3 extends over 11 amino acids. V was cut by 4 bases and J by 5 bases, with 6 bases left in between. Germline V gene lookup returns CDR1 MGHDK and CDR2 SYGVNS. Here the CDR3 DNA reads TGTGCCAGCAGTGTCAGAAACGAGCAGTACTTC. Translation: CASSVRNEQYF.

This clonotype was counted between two and nine times. This chain joins TRBV19 and TRBJ1-2, with D unclear. Germline V gene lookup returns CDR1 LNHDA and CDR2 SQIVND (reference sequence). V was clipped by 5 bases and J by 4 bases, with 11 bases between them. CDR3 length equals 13 residues. The CDR3 loop reads CASSDAPSYGYTF. The CDR3 coding sequence is TGTGCCAGTAGTGACGCGCCGTCCTATGGCTACACCTTC.